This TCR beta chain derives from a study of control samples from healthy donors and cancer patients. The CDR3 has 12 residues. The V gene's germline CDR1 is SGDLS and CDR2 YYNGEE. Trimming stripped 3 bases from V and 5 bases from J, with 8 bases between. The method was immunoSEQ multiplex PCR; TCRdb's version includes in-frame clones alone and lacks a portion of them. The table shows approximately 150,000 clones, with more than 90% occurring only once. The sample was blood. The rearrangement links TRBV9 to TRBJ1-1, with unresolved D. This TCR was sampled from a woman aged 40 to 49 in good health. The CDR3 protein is CASSGSGTEAFF. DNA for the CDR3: TGTGCCAGCAGCGGGTCGGGTACTGAAGCTTTCTTT.